The 28 T cell receptor beta chains reported below all come from one sample, sequenced in a study of blood T cell repertoires in COVID-19. Libraries were prepared by immunoSEQ multiplex PCR; TCRdb keeps only in-frame clonotypes and omits some of them. The table lists tens of thousands of clones, 75% to 90% of them singletons. The sample consisted of peripheral blood. These receptors came from a human donor in a cohort sampled during active COVID-19.

The chain combines TRBV6-5 with TRBJ1-5; 7 positions match TRBD1. Germline values: CDR1 MNHEY, CDR2 SVGAGI. The CDR3 loop spans 12 amino acids. Germline trimming cut 11 bases from V and 7 bases from J; bases unmatched to any gene: 8. The CDR3 coding sequence is TGTGCCGGTCGACAGGGTCGGCAGCCCCAGCATTTT. Translation gives CAGRQGRQPQHF.

The rearrangement links TRBV10-3 to TRBJ1-2; 7 positions agree with TRBD1. CDR1 and CDR2 (germline): ENHRY, SYGVKD. V gave up 3 bases and J gave up 10 bases; unmatched junction bases: 5. The CDR3 has 12 residues. The CDR3 DNA reads as TGTGCCATCAGTGATCAGACAGGGTTCTACACCTTC. It yields the protein CAISDQTGFYTF.

The rearrangement uses TRBV5-1 and TRBJ1-3; D is ambiguous. CDR3 length equals 14 residues. V lost 0 bases and J lost 4, with 8 bases in between. CDR1 SGHRS and CDR2 YFSETQ come from the germline V gene. Written as DNA, the CDR3 is TGCGCCAGCAGCTTGGGACTATTGGGAAACACCATATATTTT. Translated: CASSLGLLGNTIYF.

The rearrangement uses TRBV2 and TRBJ1-2; 8 nucleotides match TRBD1. The V and J ends lost 7 bases and 5 bases, in that order; junction bases with no gene match: 15. CDR1 and CDR2 from the germline V gene are SNHLY and FYNNEI. CDR3 size: 16 residues. The DNA for the CDR3 is TGTGCCAGCAAGCGTAATTTGGACAGGGTCGATTATGGCTACACCTTC. Amino acids: CASKRNLDRVDYGYTF. The full variable domain, rest sourced from reference TRBV2 and TRBJ1-2, is EPEVTQTPSHQVTQMGQEVILRCVPISNHLYFYWYRQILGQKVEFLVSFYNNEISEKSEIFDDQFSVERPDGSNFTLKIRSTKLEDSAMYFCASKRNLDRVDYGYTFGSGTRLTVV.

This clone was seen a few times. This sequence joins TRBV29-1 and TRBJ1-5; 7 bases fit TRBD1. The CDR3 length is 14 residues. Germline V CDR1 and CDR2: SQVTM, ANQGSEA. Trimming cost V 4 bases and J 4 bases; bases outside gene matches: 7. CDR3: CSVGEGGGNQPQHF. CDR3 DNA sequence: TGCAGCGTTGGAGAAGGGGGCGGTAATCAGCCCCAGCATTTT.

The chain carries TRBV7-9 and TRBJ1-4; possible D gene TRBD1, 5 bases. The V end was cut by 4 bases, the J end by 8 bases, with 17 bases between. This CDR3 region has 15 residues. Germline CDR1 and CDR2: SEHNR and FQNEAQ (reference sequence). The CDR3 nucleotides read TGTGCCAGCAGCTCCGGATACCTCCAGGGAGAAAAACTGTTTTTT. It codes for CASSSGYLQGEKLFF.

This clone has just a few counts. V gene TRBV2 combines with J gene TRBJ2-1; TRBD1 is a possible D gene (6 bases). The CDR3 is 15 residues long. Trimming took off 6 bases at V and 1 base at J, with 13 bases between the two ends. CDR1 and CDR2 (germline): SNHLY, FYNNEI. In nucleotides, the CDR3 is TGTGCCAGCAGCGTTAAAGGGGGATCCTACAATGAGCAGTTCTTC. Translating gives CASSVKGGSYNEQFF. The whole variable domain, remainder taken from reference TRBV2 and TRBJ2-1, is EPEVTQTPSHQVTQMGQEVILRCVPISNHLYFYWYRQILGQKVEFLVSFYNNEISEKSEIFDDQFSVERPDGSNFTLKIRSTKLEDSAMYFCASSVKGGSYNEQFFGPGTRLTVL.

This rearrangement joins TRBV5-4 to TRBJ1-2; 7 bases agree with TRBD1. V shed 1 base and J 7 bases; nucleotides not matched to a gene: 4. CDR1 is SGHNT and CDR2 is YYREEE in the germline V gene (reference sequence). The CDR3 runs 13 residues. The DNA for the CDR3 is TGTGCCAGCAGCTTGAAGGGGGCGCCTGGCTACACCTTC. Translating gives CASSLKGAPGYTF.

This clone was detected only a few times. The chain recombines TRBV7-9 with TRBJ2-5; 8 positions match TRBD1. Germline V lookup: CDR1 SEHNR, CDR2 FQNEAQ (reference sequence). The CDR3 contains 16 residues. J gave up 5 bases and V 4 bases, and 12 bases lay outside the gene matches. The CDR3 protein is CASSSPRTGPGETQYF. CDR3 bases: TGTGCCAGCAGCTCCCCCCGGACAGGGCCGGGGGAGACCCAGTACTTC.

The V call is TRBV6-4, the J call TRBJ1-5, with D uncertain. This CDR3 is 16 amino acids long. The germline V gene encodes CDR1 MRHNA and CDR2 SNTAGT. Between the trimmed V and J ends, which lost 11 bases and 4 bases, there was a span of 24 bases. Here the CDR3 DNA reads TGTGCCGCATGGGGAGGGATGAGCATTGAAAATCAGCCCCAGCATTTT. This codes for CAAWGGMSIENQPQHF.

The chain links TRBV6-2 or TRBV6-3 to TRBJ2-3; 11 bases are a match to TRBD2. The germline V gene has CDR1 MNHEY and CDR2 SVGEGT. V shed 4 bases, J shed 0 bases, and the junction held 9 bases outside the gene matches. CDR3 size: 18 residues. The CDR3 protein is CASSWTSGPEPSTDTQYF. CDR3 DNA: TGTGCCAGCAGTTGGACTAGCGGGCCTGAACCTAGCACAGATACGCAGTATTTT.

This clone was found once. The V and J genes are TRBV19 and TRBJ2-7; 12 bases map to TRBD1. Germline CDR1 is LNHDA and CDR2 is SQIVND (reference sequence). The ends lost 4 bases at V and 6 bases at J; junction bases unmatched: 4. CDR3 length: 14 amino acids. CDR3 coding DNA: TGTGCCAGTAGTACGGGACAGGGGGCACGCGAGCAGTACTTC. As protein: CASSTGQGAREQYF.

This rearrangement joins TRBV6-2 or TRBV6-3 to TRBJ1-6; 9 bases are shared with TRBD1. CDR1 is MNHEY, CDR2 SVGEGT, per germline. V dropped 5 bases and J dropped 7; count of bases not matched to a gene: 12. CDR3 length: 17 amino acids. CDR3 protein: CASSNRKTGGGNSPLHF. CDR3 sequence (DNA): TGTGCCAGCAGTAATCGAAAGACAGGGGGAGGAAATTCACCCCTCCACTTT.

The chain is built from TRBV5-4 and TRBJ1-2; 10 bases align to TRBD1. The CDR3 length is 17 residues. Germline V gives CDR1 SGHNT, CDR2 YYREEE (reference sequence). The V segment lost 4 bases and the J segment 0 bases; nucleotides outside the gene matches: 9. The DNA of the CDR3 is TGTGCCAGCAGCACCGATCGGGACAGGGGATCTAACTATGGCTACACCTTC. Translation: CASSTDRDRGSNYGYTF.

CDR3 sequence reads: CASKPSRDRDYGYTF. The CDR3 coding sequence is TGTGCCAGTAAGCCGAGCCGGGACAGGGATTATGGCTACACCTTC. The rearrangement uses TRBV19 and TRBJ1-2; 9 nucleotides agree with TRBD1. The trim removed 7 bases at V and 5 bases at J, leaving 11 bases unmatched. The germline CDR1 and CDR2 sequences are LNHDA and SQIVND (reference sequence). This CDR3 spans 15 amino acids.

The genes are TRBV4-3 and TRBJ2-7; no reliable D call. The CDR3 totals 13 residues. In germline, CDR1 is LGHNA, CDR2 YSLEER. V lost 0 bases to trimming and J lost 6 bases, with 9 bases between them. This CDR3 is CASSQEVRREQYF. The CDR3 coding sequence is TGCGCCAGCAGCCAAGAAGTGCGGCGCGAGCAGTACTTC.

Only one count was recorded for this clone. V usage is TRBV29-1 and J usage is TRBJ1-1, with 7 bases lining up with TRBD1. J lost 0 bases, V lost 7 bases, and 5 bases had no gene match. The CDR3 has 13 amino acids. Germline assignment: CDR1 SQVTM and CDR2 ANQGSEA. CDR3 bases: TGCAGCGGCTACAGGGGAATGAACACTGAAGCTTTCTTT. Translated: CSGYRGMNTEAFF.

This clone has only one observation. This specimen includes other DNA sequences encoding the same CDR3. The chain couples TRBV2 to TRBJ1-1, with 10 bases lining up with TRBD1. The CDR3 has 14 residues. Germline CDR1 SNHLY, CDR2 FYNNEI. V shed 7 bases and J 8 bases; nucleotides not matched to a gene: 10. Here the CDR3 reads CASTQGQGSREAFF. CDR3 nucleotides: TGTGCCAGCACCCAGGGACAGGGGTCGCGGGAAGCTTTCTTT.

The rearrangement uses TRBV6-6 and TRBJ2-7, with 10 bases fitting TRBD2. V shed 6 bases, J shed 7 bases, and the junction held 9 bases outside the gene matches. Germline CDR1 reads MNHNY; CDR2 reads SVGAGI (reference sequence). This CDR3 is 14 amino acids long. For the CDR3, the DNA is TGTGCCAGCAGCATCCAGGGACTAGCGTGGGAGCAGTACTTC. Its protein product is CASSIQGLAWEQYF.

The chain couples TRBV7-3 to TRBJ2-7, with 8 bases matching TRBD1. The CDR3 extends over 14 amino acids. The V and J ends lost 5 bases and 2 bases, in that order; junction bases with no gene match: 5. CDR1 and CDR2 from the germline V gene are SGHTA and FQGTGA. Here the CDR3 reads CASSPTGAPYEQYF. The CDR3 DNA is TGTGCCAGCAGCCCGACAGGGGCACCCTACGAGCAGTACTTC.

The chain is built from TRBV30 and TRBJ1-1, with D hard to call. The V gene's germline CDR1 is GTSNPN and CDR2 SVGIG (reference sequence). The CDR3 consists of 13 residues. CDR3 nucleotides: TGTGCTTATGAAGTGGCCCGGGACACTGAAGCTTTCTTT. Amino acid sequence: CAYEVARDTEAFF.

This clone came up once. The CDR3 DNA reads as TGTGCCAGCACCTTATCGCGGGGTCCGTACGAGCAGTACTTC. It translates to CASTLSRGPYEQYF. This chain uses TRBV6-5 with TRBJ2-7, with D maybe TRBD2 (6 bases). V lost 7 bases to trimming and J lost 4 bases, with 17 bases between them. The CDR3 totals 14 residues. Per the germline V gene, CDR1 is MNHEY and CDR2 is SVGAGI.

The V call is TRBV3-1 (or the pseudogene TRBV3-2), the J call TRBJ1-2, with D possibly being TRBD1 (5 bases). Germline-derived CDR1 and CDR2 are LGHDT and YNNKEL (reference sequence). The CDR3 loop spans 13 amino acids. V was clipped by 5 bases and J by 8 bases, with 15 bases between them. The CDR3 is CASSYLRVGGYTF. DNA of the CDR3: TGTGCCAGCAGCTACCTCAGGGTGGGAGGCTACACCTTC.

J is TRBJ2-3 and V is TRBV20-1; possibly TRBD2 for D (6 bases). The CDR3 has 15 amino acids. V lost 3 bases to trimming and J lost 2 bases, with 15 bases between them. CDR1 and CDR2 (germline): DFQATT, SNEGSKA (reference sequence). The CDR3 bases are TGCAGTGCTAGTTCTGCGGAGGGGTACACAGATACGCAGTATTTT. This translates into CSASSAEGYTDTQYF.

The V gene is TRBV7-2, the J gene TRBJ2-2; 10 bases fit TRBD2. Germline lookup yields CDR1 SGHTA and CDR2 FQGNSA. V lost 5 bases, J lost 3 bases, and 3 bases stayed unmatched. The CDR3 spans 15 residues. The CDR3 bases are TGTGCCAGCAGCCCCAGCGGGGGGGACACCGGGGAGCTGTTTTTT. Protein product: CASSPSGGDTGELFF.

The genes are TRBV5-8 and TRBJ2-1, with D possibly being TRBD2 (5 bases). V was cut by 2 bases and J by 7 bases, with 13 bases left in between. This CDR3 spans 14 amino acids. The V gene's germline CDR1 is SGHTS and CDR2 YDEGEE. CDR3 residues: CASSLKRRLNEQFF. CDR3 nucleotides: TGTGCCAGCAGCTTAAAGAGGAGGCTAAATGAGCAGTTCTTC.

The V gene is TRBV4-2, the J gene TRBJ1-4, with D tentatively TRBD1 (6 bases). V was cut by 3 bases and J by 4 bases, with 12 bases left in between. Germline CDR1 is LGHNA and CDR2 is YNFKEQ. The CDR3 length is 15 residues. The DNA for the CDR3 is TGTGCCAGCAGCCAGGCAGGGGTTATTAATGAAAAACTGTTTTTT. It encodes CASSQAGVINEKLFF.

This clone was recorded once. The gene calls are TRBV5-6 and TRBJ2-7, with a weak D call TRBD1 (6 bases). This CDR3 is built from 15 residues. Trimming took 4 bases from V and 3 from J, leaving 17 bases between them. Germline loops: CDR1 SGHDT, CDR2 YYEEEE. CDR3 DNA sequence: TGTGCCAGCAGCCACTACAGGGCCCCGTTCTACGAGCAGTACTTC. Translating it yields CASSHYRAPFYEQYF. Based on the CDR3 plus reference TRBV5-6 and TRBJ2-7, the full variable domain is DAGVTQSPTHLIKTRGQQVTLRCSPKSGHDTVSWYQQALGQGPQFIFQYYEEEERQRGNFPDRFSGHQFPNYSSELNVNALLLGDSALYLCASSHYRAPFYEQYFGPGTRLTVT.